This T cell receptor beta chain was identified in a study of blood T cell repertoires in COVID-19. The wider study: The study drew acute and convalescent COVID-19 samples from the United States, Italy and Spain. T cells, B-cell-depleted T cells, or PBMCs provided the cDNA or gDNA that served as material.

Sequencing used immunoSEQ multiplex PCR; TCRdb keeps in-frame clones, though not all of them. Found here are 200,000 to 250,000 clones, approximately 83% of them singletons; the top ten hold roughly 5%. The germline V gene has CDR1 MNHEY and CDR2 SMNVEV (reference sequence). V was pared by 6 bases and J by 0 bases, with 7 bases of the junction left unmatched. The CDR3 runs 15 residues. The sequenced material came from PBMCs or T cells enriched from blood (not recorded which). V and J are TRBV27 and TRBJ1-1; 7 bases align to TRBD1. The source of this sequence is a woman aged 50 to 60 who had been exposed to COVID-19. The chain's CDR3 is CASSSGQTMNTEAFF. The CDR3 coding sequence is TGTGCCAGCAGCTCGGGACAGACCATGAACACTGAAGCTTTCTTT.